These 28 T cell receptor beta chains came from one sample sequenced in a study of human T cells and chemical hapten exposure. Described time point: patch test 3, about 24 weeks after DPC sensitization. Treatment described: therapeutic diphenylcyclopropenone sensitization with weekly scalp DPC. The study extracted total RNA from unfractionated whole blood. Each CDR3 protein gets one entry after TCRdb re-called the RACE reads with MiXCR. The data show 30,000 to 40,000 distinct CDR3 sequences, over 7.5% seen once. The specimen comprised whole blood, sampled in connection with sensitization to the hapten diphenylcyclopropenone (DPC). These receptor sequences come from a man aged 50-60 years with alopecia areata. Some clones in this sample may be carry-over from other donors' samples.

This clonotype has more than one count but fewer than ten. The V and J genes are TRBV28 and TRBJ1-2; D remains unclear. Germline V CDR1 and CDR2: MDHEN, SYDVKM. This CDR3 has 13 residues. Trimming stripped 5 bases from V and 1 base from J, with 8 bases between. The CDR3 nucleotides are TGTGCCAGCAGTCACAGCCATAACTATGGCTACACCTTC. It specifies CASSHSHNYGYTF.

This clonotype was counted at least ten times. The J gene is TRBJ1-5, the V gene TRBV20-1; D is undetermined. V shed 0 bases and J shed 1 base, with 1 base lying between them. The V gene's germline CDR1 is DFQATT and CDR2 SNEGSKA (reference sequence). This CDR3 is built from 12 residues. CDR3 DNA: TGCAGTGCTAGAGAGAGCAATCAGCCCCAGCATTTT. It encodes CSARESNQPQHF.

This clonotype was counted between two and nine times. The chain is built from TRBV5-6 and TRBJ1-5; tentative D call: TRBD1 (6 bases). The CDR3 has 15 amino acids. Trimming took 5 bases from V and 2 from J, leaving 14 bases between them. In germline, CDR1 is SGHDT, CDR2 YYEEEE. DNA of the CDR3: TGTGCCAGCAGTCCGGGGCCAGGGGGCAATCAGCCCCAGCATTTT. It is translated as CASSPGPGGNQPQHF.

This clonotype was observed a handful of times. The V and J genes are TRBV20-1 and TRBJ1-6; unclear D gene. Per the germline V gene, CDR1 is DFQATT and CDR2 is SNEGSKA (reference sequence). This CDR3 has 14 residues. The V end lost 3 bases, the J end lost 4 bases, and 10 bases lay between the germline ends. CDR3 loop: CSARGPGYNSPLHF. The DNA of the CDR3 is TGCAGTGCTAGGGGTCCAGGTTATAATTCACCCCTCCACTTT.

Only a few counts were recorded for this clonotype. The chain carries TRBV5-1 and TRBJ2-1; 11 bases line up with TRBD2. Germline V CDR1 and CDR2: SGHRS, YFSETQ. The CDR3 covers 16 residues. V lost 0 bases and J lost 6; bases outside the gene matches: 5. DNA for the CDR3: TGCGCCAGCAGCTTGGAGGCTAGCGGGAGGTCCAATGAGCAGTTCTTC. Protein sequence: CASSLEASGRSNEQFF.

The chain couples TRBV7-2 to TRBJ2-2; D tentatively reads TRBD1 or TRBD2 (5 bases each). Between the trimmed V and J ends, which lost 3 bases and 7 bases, there was a span of 15 bases. This CDR3 is 15 amino acids long. Germline V CDR1 and CDR2: SGHTA, FQGNSA. Written as DNA, the CDR3 is TGTGCCAGCAGCTTTATAGGGGCCGAGGGCGGGGAGCTGTTTTTT. It specifies CASSFIGAEGGELFF.

This clonotype was found many times. The genes are TRBV7-2 and TRBJ1-5; no firm D call. The CDR3 contains 16 residues. CDR1 and CDR2 from the germline V gene are SGHTA and FQGNSA. With 5 bases removed from V and 3 bases from J, the gap between germline ends came to 17 bases. CDR3 DNA: TGTGCCAGCAGCCCCACCCCCGGCTTTTCCAATCAGCCCCAGCATTTT. This codes for CASSPTPGFSNQPQHF.

In its sample, this clonotype was seen once. This chain uses TRBV20-1 with TRBJ2-4; D is perhaps TRBD2 (6 bases). The CDR3 totals 13 residues. Germline-derived CDR1 and CDR2 are DFQATT and SNEGSKA (reference sequence). V gave up 6 bases and J gave up 3 bases, with 12 bases separating them. As DNA, the CDR3 is TGCAGTGCCAGGGAGGTGGACAAAAACATTCAGTACTTC. It yields the protein CSAREVDKNIQYF.

This clonotype was recorded at least ten times. V is TRBV19 and J is TRBJ2-1; D is ambiguous. The germline gives CDR1 LNHDA, CDR2 SQIVND (reference sequence). The CDR3 extends over 16 amino acids. V gave up 0 bases and J gave up 3 bases, with 12 bases separating them. CDR3 DNA sequence: TGTGCCAGTAGTATAGACAGCTTCTTCGACTACAATGAGCAGTTCTTC. This encodes CASSIDSFFDYNEQFF. Looking up the rest from reference TRBV19 and TRBJ2-1 gives the full variable domain: DGGITQSPKYLFRKEGQNVTLSCEQNLNHDAMYWYRQDPGQGLRLIYYSQIVNDFQKGDIAEGYSVSREKKESFPLTVTSAQKNPTAFYLCASSIDSFFDYNEQFFGPGTRLTVL.

This clonotype came up many times. The chain combines TRBV29-1 with TRBJ2-3; perhaps TRBD2 as D (5 bases). The CDR3 spans 14 residues. The germline CDR1 and CDR2 sequences are SQVTM and ANQGSEA. Trimming stripped 4 bases from V and 4 bases from J, with 15 bases between. The CDR3 sequence is CSVAGGRGPDTQYF. Here the CDR3 DNA reads TGCAGCGTTGCTGGTGGGAGAGGCCCAGATACGCAGTATTTT.

The sample holds many counts of this clonotype. This chain uses TRBV11-2 with TRBJ2-7; 7 bases fit TRBD1. The CDR3 has 17 residues. In germline, CDR1 is SGHAT, CDR2 FQNNGV. V shed 4 bases, J shed 2 bases, and the junction held 14 bases outside the gene matches. Here the CDR3 reads CASSSAPRGPRTYEQYF. As DNA, the CDR3 is TGTGCCAGCAGCTCAGCTCCGAGGGGGCCTAGGACCTACGAGCAGTACTTC.

This clonotype was seen repeatedly, ten times or more. The chain combines TRBV18 with TRBJ2-1; 7 nucleotides line up with TRBD2. In germline, CDR1 is KGHSH, CDR2 LQKENI. The CDR3 runs 15 residues. J lost 9 bases, V lost 0 bases, and 8 bases had no gene match. The CDR3 loop is CASSPPTGGKSEQFF. Here the CDR3 DNA reads TGTGCCAGCTCACCACCGACGGGAGGAAAGAGTGAGCAGTTCTTC.

This clonotype has more than one count but fewer than ten. V usage is TRBV7-9 and J usage is TRBJ2-5; D call uncertain. Looked up from germline, CDR1 is SEHNR and CDR2 is FQNEAQ (reference sequence). The CDR3 consists of 15 residues. The V end was cut by 8 bases, the J end by 4 bases, with 20 bases between. For the CDR3, the DNA is TGTGCCAGCGGACGAGTTAGGGCCGAGCTAGAGACCCAGTACTTC. Its translation: CASGRVRAELETQYF.

This clonotype was observed at least ten times. The DNA of the CDR3 is TGTGCCAGCAGTTTCGGACAGGGGGCCGGGGAGCTGTTTTTT. It is translated as CASSFGQGAGELFF. The chain has TRBV6-2 or TRBV6-3 and TRBJ2-2; 10 bases agree with TRBD1. With 4 bases clipped from V and 6 bases from J, the junction kept 2 bases outside the gene matches. CDR3 length equals 14 residues. Germline V CDR1 and CDR2: MNHEY, SVGEGT.

This clonotype was found a few times. The chain combines TRBV29-1 with TRBJ1-5; D is possibly TRBD1 (6 bases). CDR1 is SQVTM, CDR2 ANQGSEA, per germline. The ends were cut back, 4 bases at V and 3 bases at J, with 10 bases in the middle. The CDR3 is made up of 13 amino acids. The CDR3 region is CSVVSGANQPQHF. The CDR3, as DNA: TGCAGCGTTGTCTCAGGGGCCAATCAGCCCCAGCATTTT.

This clonotype was counted between two and nine times. J is TRBJ2-7 and V is TRBV28; 9 bases match TRBD2. The V segment lost 5 bases and the J segment 2 bases; nucleotides outside the gene matches: 7. Looked up from germline, CDR1 is MDHEN and CDR2 is SYDVKM. The CDR3 extends over 15 amino acids. CDR3 nucleotides: TGTGCCAGCAGTAAGGCGGGGGGGACGACCTACGAGCAGTACTTC. Translated, it gives CASSKAGGTTYEQYF.

At least ten counts were recorded for this clonotype. The chain uses TRBV6-5 and TRBJ1-1; D gene ambiguous. The CDR3 is 14 amino acids. Germline V CDR1 and CDR2: MNHEY, SVGAGI. Trimming left V 2 bases short and J 1 base short, with 8 bases between. CDR3 DNA: TGTGCCAGCAGTTACGGGCAACCGAACACTGAAGCTTTCTTT. This encodes CASSYGQPNTEAFF.

Many counts were recorded for this clonotype. The chain recombines TRBV7-9 with TRBJ2-7, with D unclear. The V and J ends lost 4 bases and 2 bases respectively, with 6 bases between them. This CDR3 is built from 12 residues. Per germline, CDR1 SEHNR and CDR2 FQNEAQ (reference sequence). The CDR3: CASSSFAYEQYF. CDR3 nucleotides: TGTGCCAGCAGCTCCTTCGCCTACGAGCAGTACTTC.

This clonotype was counted between two and nine times. The genes are TRBV6-1 and TRBJ1-5; 7 bases agree with TRBD1. The germline V gene has CDR1 MNHNS and CDR2 SASEGT. The CDR3 loop spans 17 amino acids. Germline trimming cut 6 bases from V and 3 bases from J; bases unmatched to any gene: 14. The CDR3 nucleotides read TGTGCCAGCAGAGATCGAATGTTCCAGGGGGTCAATCAGCCCCAGCATTTT. Protein product: CASRDRMFQGVNQPQHF.

Many counts were recorded for this clonotype. The chain has TRBV27 and TRBJ1-2; D is possibly TRBD1 (6 bases). This CDR3 is 14 amino acids long. Between the trimmed V and J ends, which lost 7 bases and 6 bases, there was a span of 18 bases. Germline CDR1 MNHEY, CDR2 SMNVEV (reference sequence). CDR3 bases: TGTGCCAGCACCGAACAGGGCCGGAGGGATGGCTACACCTTC. This codes for CASTEQGRRDGYTF.

The table lists this clonotype with many counts. The chain uses TRBV12-3 or TRBV12-4 and TRBJ2-7, with TRBD2 identical over 10 bases. The length of the CDR3 is 14 residues. With 5 bases clipped from V and 2 bases from J, the junction kept 3 bases outside the gene matches. The CDR3 loop is CASSPSGSPYEQYF. The CDR3 DNA sequence: TGTGCCAGCAGTCCTAGCGGGAGCCCCTACGAGCAGTACTTC.

The chain has TRBV4-2 and TRBJ1-1, with 7 positions matching TRBD1. V was clipped by 0 bases and J by 3 bases; unmatched bases: 7. This CDR3 has 16 amino acids. Germline values: CDR1 LGHNA, CDR2 YNFKEQ. The CDR3 bases are TGTGCCAGCAGCCAAGAAGCATCAGGGGGTTACACTGAAGCTTTCTTT. Protein sequence: CASSQEASGGYTEAFF.

Remarks on this clonotype: This may stem from a read error, because a much larger clone lies one nucleotide away. V usage is TRBV2 and J usage is TRBJ2-2; D not resolved. The germline V gene has CDR1 SNHLY and CDR2 FYNNEI. CDR3 length equals 14 residues. The V end lost 4 bases, the J end lost 5 bases, and 11 bases lay between the germline ends. Here the CDR3 reads CASSGNKVTGELFF. In DNA form, the CDR3 reads TGTGCCAGCAGTGGGAACAAGGTAACCGGGGAGCTGTTTTTT.

This clonotype was observed many times. The V call is TRBV20-1, the J call TRBJ1-3, with D tentatively TRBD1 (6 bases). The V and J ends lost 0 bases and 3 bases respectively, with 18 bases between them. Germline values: CDR1 DFQATT, CDR2 SNEGSKA (reference sequence). The CDR3 consists of 17 residues. The CDR3 nucleotides are TGCAGTGCTAGAGATGGGAACAGGGTGTCCAGTGGAAACACCATATATTTT. It codes for CSARDGNRVSSGNTIYF.

This clonotype was found many times. V usage is TRBV4-2 and J usage is TRBJ2-7; D is undetermined. This CDR3 has 14 amino acids. CDR1 and CDR2 (germline): LGHNA, YNFKEQ. The V gene lost 1 base and the J gene lost 3 bases, with 10 bases spanning the gap. CDR3 sequence reads: CASSQVGLNYEQYF. In nucleotides, the CDR3 is TGTGCCAGCAGCCAAGTCGGGCTGAACTACGAGCAGTACTTC.

This clonotype appeared many times. The chain combines TRBV11-2 with TRBJ2-1; D perhaps matches TRBD1 (5 bases). V lost 5 bases to trimming and J lost 0 bases, with 11 bases between them. The CDR3 covers 15 residues. Germline-derived CDR1 and CDR2 are SGHAT and FQNNGV. The CDR3 protein is CASSIDSSSYNEQFF. The CDR3 DNA follows: TGTGCCAGCAGCATCGACAGTAGCTCCTACAATGAGCAGTTCTTC.

The sample holds many counts of this clonotype. The chain employs TRBV28 and TRBJ1-1; TRBD1 is a possible D gene (6 bases). The CDR3 covers 13 residues. CDR1 MDHEN and CDR2 SYDVKM come from the germline V gene. V was trimmed by 7 bases and J by 4 bases, leaving 13 bases between them. This CDR3 reads CASIPTGGTEAFF. The DNA for the CDR3 is TGTGCCAGCATTCCGACAGGAGGCACTGAAGCTTTCTTT.

The V gene is TRBV29-1, the J gene TRBJ2-7; D may be TRBD2 (6 bases). V dropped 6 bases and J dropped 2 bases, with 14 bases sitting between them. CDR1 is SQVTM and CDR2 is ANQGSEA in the germline V gene. CDR3 length equals 13 residues. The CDR3 nucleotides read TGCAGCGTAGTTTGGGGGGAGCCCTACGAGCAGTACTTC. Protein sequence: CSVVWGEPYEQYF.